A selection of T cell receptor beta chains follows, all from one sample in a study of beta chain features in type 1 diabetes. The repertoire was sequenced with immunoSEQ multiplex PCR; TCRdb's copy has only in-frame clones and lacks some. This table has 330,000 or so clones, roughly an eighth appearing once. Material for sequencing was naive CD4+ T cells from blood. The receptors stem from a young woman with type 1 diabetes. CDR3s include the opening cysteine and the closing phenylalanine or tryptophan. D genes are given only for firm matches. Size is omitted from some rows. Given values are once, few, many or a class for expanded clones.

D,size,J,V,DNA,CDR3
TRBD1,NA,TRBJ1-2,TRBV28,TGTGCCAGCATTTCGGATCCCCGGGACAGGTACTATGGCTACACCTTC,CASISDPRDRYYGYTF
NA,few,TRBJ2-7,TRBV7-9,TGTGCCAGCAGTCGGACAGCCTACGAGCAGTACTTC,CASSRTAYEQYF
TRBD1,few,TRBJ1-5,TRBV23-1,TGCGCCAGCATTGGGACAGGGTTCGACCACCCCCAGCATTTT,CASIGTGFDHPQHF
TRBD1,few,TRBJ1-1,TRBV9,TGTGCCAGCAGCGTCGACAGGGCGAACACTGAAGCTTTCTTT,CASSVDRANTEAFF
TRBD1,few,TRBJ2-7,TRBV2,TGTGCCAGCAGGCGGACAGGGATGTACGAGCAGTACTTC,CASRRTGMYEQYF
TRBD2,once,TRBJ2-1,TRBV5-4,TGTGCCAGCAGCTGGGCCCAAGGCGGGGGGGCGAATGAGCAGTTCTTC,CASSWAQGGGANEQFF
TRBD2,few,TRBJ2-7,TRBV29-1,TGCAGCGTCAGTCTGCGACTAGCGGGAGTGGGAGAGCAGTACTTC,CSVSLRLAGVGEQYF
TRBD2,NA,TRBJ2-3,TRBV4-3,TGCGCCAGCAGCCGGAGAGTAGCGGGAGAAATGGGAGATACGCAGTATTTT,CASSRRVAGEMGDTQYF
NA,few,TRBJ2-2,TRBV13,TGTGCCAGCAGCCCCCGCCTAGTGTCAGCGACGAACACCGGGGAGCTGTTTTTT,CASSPRLVSATNTGELFF
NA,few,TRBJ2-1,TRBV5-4,TGTGCCAGCAGTTCGGGACTCGAGAATGAGCAGTTCTTC,CASSSGLENEQFF
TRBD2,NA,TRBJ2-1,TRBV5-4,TGTGCCAGCAGCCTCGGGACTAGCGGGGGGTACAATGAGCAGTTCTTC,CASSLGTSGGYNEQFF
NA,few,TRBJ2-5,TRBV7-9,TGTGCCAGCAGCTTACAGGGATTCGCCCTCCAAGAGACCCAGTACTTC,CASSLQGFALQETQYF
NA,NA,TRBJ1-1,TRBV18,TGTGCCAGCTCACCATTAGAGAACACTGAAGCTTTCTTT,CASSPLENTEAFF
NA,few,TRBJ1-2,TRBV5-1,TGCGCCAGCAGCTTTAGAGGATCGAACTATGGCTACACCTTC,CASSFRGSNYGYTF
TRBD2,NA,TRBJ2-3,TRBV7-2,TGTGCCAGCAGCCAAATGGGGGGGAGTAGCACAGATACGCAGTATTTT,CASSQMGGSSTDTQYF
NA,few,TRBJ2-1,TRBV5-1,TGCGCCAGCAGCTTGGATCGAGCACGGAGCTCCTACAATGAGCAGTTCTTC,CASSLDRARSSYNEQFF
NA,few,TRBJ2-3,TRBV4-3,TGCGCCAGCAGCCCCGGGAACAGCCAGTTTTTCAACGTAGATACGCAGTATTTT,CASSPGNSQFFNVDTQYF
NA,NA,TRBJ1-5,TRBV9,TGTGCCAGCAGCGCGGACTTGGATCAGCCCCAGCATTTT,CASSADLDQPQHF
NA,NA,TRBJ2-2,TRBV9,TGTGCCAGCAGCGCGGTTTCTGGGGAGCTGTTTTTT,CASSAVSGELFF
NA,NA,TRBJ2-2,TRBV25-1,TGTGCCAGCAGTGACCAGGGCCCCGGGGAGCTGTTTTTT,CASSDQGPGELFF
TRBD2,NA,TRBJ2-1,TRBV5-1,TGCGCCAGCAGCTTTGGGGTAGCGGGGGAAAGCTCCTACAATGAGCAGTTCTTC,CASSFGVAGESSYNEQFF
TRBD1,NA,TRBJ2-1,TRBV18,TGTGCCAGCTCACAGCCGGGACAGGGGAAGGATGAGCAGTTCTTC,CASSQPGQGKDEQFF
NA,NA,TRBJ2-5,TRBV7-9,TGTGCCAGCAATGAGTACCTAGATGGGACCCAGTACTTC,CASNEYLDGTQYF
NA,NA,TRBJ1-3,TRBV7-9,TGTGCCAGCAGCTTAAAAGAACAGCCCTCTGGAAACACCATATATTTT,CASSLKEQPSGNTIYF
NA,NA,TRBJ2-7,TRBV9,TGTGCCAGCAGCGTAGGCGACAGGCTGAGTTCCTACGAGCAGTACTTC,CASSVGDRLSSYEQYF
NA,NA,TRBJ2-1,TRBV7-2,TGTGCAGATAGCGTGAGAGCCTCCTACAATGAGCAGTTCTTC,CADSVRASYNEQFF
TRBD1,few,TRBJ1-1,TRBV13,TGTGCCAGCAGCTTATGGGGACAGGGGGTTAGGACTGAAGCTTTCTTT,CASSLWGQGVRTEAFF
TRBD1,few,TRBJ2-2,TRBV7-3,TGTGCCAGCAGACGACAGGGGGACACCGGGGAGCTGTTTTTT,CASRRQGDTGELFF
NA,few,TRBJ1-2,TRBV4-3,TGCGCCAGCAGCCAATACAGGCAATCTGGGGGCTACACCTTC,CASSQYRQSGGYTF
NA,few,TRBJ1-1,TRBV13,TGTGCCAGCAGCTTAGCTGGGGCGGTCACTGAAGCTTTCTTT,CASSLAGAVTEAFF
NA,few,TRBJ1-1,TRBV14,TGTGCCAGCAGCCAGCAGGGGATGGGGACTGAAGCTTTCTTT,CASSQQGMGTEAFF
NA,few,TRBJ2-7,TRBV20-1,TGCAGTGCTGACGGCCCAGCGGAGCAGTACTTC,CSADGPAEQYF
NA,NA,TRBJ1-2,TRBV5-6,TGTGCCAGCAGCTCCCCCTGGACAGCCTATGGCTACACCTTC,CASSSPWTAYGYTF
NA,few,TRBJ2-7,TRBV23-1,TGCGCCAGCAGTTCAATCGTAACAGCCGGAAACCCAGGGGTGATGTACGAGCAGTACTTC,CASSSIVTAGNPGVMYEQYF
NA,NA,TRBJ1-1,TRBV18,TGTGCCAGCTCACCCCCTGGGGGGGAGACTGAAGCTTTCTTT,CASSPPGGETEAFF
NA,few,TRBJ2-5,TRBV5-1,TGCGCCAGCAGTGGCGGGGCCGCCAAGGAGACCCAGTACTTC,CASSGGAAKETQYF
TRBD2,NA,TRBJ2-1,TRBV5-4,TGTGCCAGCAGGGTGCTAGCGGAAAGCTCCTACAATGAGCAGTTCTTC,CASRVLAESSYNEQFF
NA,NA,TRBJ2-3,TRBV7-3,TGTGCCAGCAGCTTAACCGCGCGGGAATTCACAGATACGCAGTATTTT,CASSLTAREFTDTQYF
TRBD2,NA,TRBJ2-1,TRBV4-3,TGCGCCAGCAGCCAAATAATGGGGAGGGGCAATGAGCAGTTCTTC,CASSQIMGRGNEQFF
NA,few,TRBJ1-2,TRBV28,TGTGCCAGCACCTGGGGCAGTTCCTATGGCTACACCTTC,CASTWGSSYGYTF
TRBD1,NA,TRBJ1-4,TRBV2,TGTGCCAGCAGTGTGGACAGGGAAGGTGAAAAACTGTTTTTT,CASSVDREGEKLFF
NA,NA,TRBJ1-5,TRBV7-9,TGTGCCAGCAGCTCCGATCGACAGGATCTTCTTCAGCCCCAGCATTTT,CASSSDRQDLLQPQHF
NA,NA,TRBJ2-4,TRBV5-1,TGCGCCAGCACCTTGGGGGGGCCGACGGCCAAAAACATTCAGTACTTC,CASTLGGPTAKNIQYF
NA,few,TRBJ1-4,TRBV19,TGTGCCAGTAGTTGGGGCGGTCCGAATGAAAAACTGTTTTTT,CASSWGGPNEKLFF
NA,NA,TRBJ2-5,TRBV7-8,TGTGCCACCCCGGAGGCCGGCTATGACCAGTACTTC,CATPEAGYDQYF
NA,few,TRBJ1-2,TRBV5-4,TGTGCCAGCAGCTTCTTCGGGGGTGGCTACACCTTC,CASSFFGGGYTF
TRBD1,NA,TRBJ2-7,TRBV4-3,TGCGCCAGCAGCCAAGACCCAGGACAGGCCTACGAGCAGTACTTC,CASSQDPGQAYEQYF
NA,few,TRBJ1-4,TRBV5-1,TGCGCCAGCAGCCCCGTTGCAACTAATGAAAAACTGTTTTTT,CASSPVATNEKLFF
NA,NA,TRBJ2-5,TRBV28,TGTGCCAGCAGTTCCGTGAGTGAGACCCAGTACTTC,CASSSVSETQYF
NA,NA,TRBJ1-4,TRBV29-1,TGCAGCGTTGGGGGGCCGGCAACTAATGAAAAACTGTTTTTT,CSVGGPATNEKLFF
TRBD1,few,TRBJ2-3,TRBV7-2,TGTGCCAGCAGCTTACGACAGGGGGGGACAGATACGCAGTATTTT,CASSLRQGGTDTQYF
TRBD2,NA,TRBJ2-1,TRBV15,TGTGCCACCAGCAGAGGACTAGCGGGGAGGTACAATGAGCAGTTCTTC,CATSRGLAGRYNEQFF
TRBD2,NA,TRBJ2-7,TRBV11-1,TGTGCCAGCAGCTTAGCAACGGGAGGATCCTACGAGCAGTACTTC,CASSLATGGSYEQYF
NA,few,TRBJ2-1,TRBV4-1,TGCGCCAGCAGCCAAGGACTACGAGAGCAGTTCTTC,CASSQGLREQFF
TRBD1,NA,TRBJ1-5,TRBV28,TGTGCCAGCAGCTCCGGACAGGCAAATCAGCCCCAGCATTTT,CASSSGQANQPQHF
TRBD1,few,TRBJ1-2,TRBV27,TGTGCCAGCAGTCCATCAGGGGGCTATGGCTACACCTTC,CASSPSGGYGYTF